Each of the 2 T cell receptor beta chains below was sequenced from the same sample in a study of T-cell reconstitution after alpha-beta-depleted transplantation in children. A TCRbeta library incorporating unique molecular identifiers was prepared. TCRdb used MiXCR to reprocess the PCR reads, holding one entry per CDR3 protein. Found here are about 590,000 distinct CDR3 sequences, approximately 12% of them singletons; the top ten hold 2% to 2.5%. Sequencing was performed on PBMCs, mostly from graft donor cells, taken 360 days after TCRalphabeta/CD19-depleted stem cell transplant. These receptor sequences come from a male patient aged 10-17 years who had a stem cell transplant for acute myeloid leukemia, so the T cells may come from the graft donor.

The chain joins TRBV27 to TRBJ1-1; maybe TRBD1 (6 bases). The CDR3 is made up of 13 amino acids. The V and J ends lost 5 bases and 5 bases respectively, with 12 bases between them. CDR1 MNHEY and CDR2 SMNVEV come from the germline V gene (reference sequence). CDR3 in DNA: TGTGCCAGCAGTCACAGGGATGGGACTGAAGCTTTCTTT. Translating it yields CASSHRDGTEAFF.

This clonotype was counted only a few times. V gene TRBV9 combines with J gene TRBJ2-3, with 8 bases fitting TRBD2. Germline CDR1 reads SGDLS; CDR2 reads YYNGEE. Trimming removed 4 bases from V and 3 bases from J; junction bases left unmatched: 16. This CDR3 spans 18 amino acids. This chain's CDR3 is CASSPVTSGGVETDTQYF. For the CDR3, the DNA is TGTGCCAGCAGCCCAGTCACGAGCGGGGGAGTTGAAACAGATACGCAGTATTTT.